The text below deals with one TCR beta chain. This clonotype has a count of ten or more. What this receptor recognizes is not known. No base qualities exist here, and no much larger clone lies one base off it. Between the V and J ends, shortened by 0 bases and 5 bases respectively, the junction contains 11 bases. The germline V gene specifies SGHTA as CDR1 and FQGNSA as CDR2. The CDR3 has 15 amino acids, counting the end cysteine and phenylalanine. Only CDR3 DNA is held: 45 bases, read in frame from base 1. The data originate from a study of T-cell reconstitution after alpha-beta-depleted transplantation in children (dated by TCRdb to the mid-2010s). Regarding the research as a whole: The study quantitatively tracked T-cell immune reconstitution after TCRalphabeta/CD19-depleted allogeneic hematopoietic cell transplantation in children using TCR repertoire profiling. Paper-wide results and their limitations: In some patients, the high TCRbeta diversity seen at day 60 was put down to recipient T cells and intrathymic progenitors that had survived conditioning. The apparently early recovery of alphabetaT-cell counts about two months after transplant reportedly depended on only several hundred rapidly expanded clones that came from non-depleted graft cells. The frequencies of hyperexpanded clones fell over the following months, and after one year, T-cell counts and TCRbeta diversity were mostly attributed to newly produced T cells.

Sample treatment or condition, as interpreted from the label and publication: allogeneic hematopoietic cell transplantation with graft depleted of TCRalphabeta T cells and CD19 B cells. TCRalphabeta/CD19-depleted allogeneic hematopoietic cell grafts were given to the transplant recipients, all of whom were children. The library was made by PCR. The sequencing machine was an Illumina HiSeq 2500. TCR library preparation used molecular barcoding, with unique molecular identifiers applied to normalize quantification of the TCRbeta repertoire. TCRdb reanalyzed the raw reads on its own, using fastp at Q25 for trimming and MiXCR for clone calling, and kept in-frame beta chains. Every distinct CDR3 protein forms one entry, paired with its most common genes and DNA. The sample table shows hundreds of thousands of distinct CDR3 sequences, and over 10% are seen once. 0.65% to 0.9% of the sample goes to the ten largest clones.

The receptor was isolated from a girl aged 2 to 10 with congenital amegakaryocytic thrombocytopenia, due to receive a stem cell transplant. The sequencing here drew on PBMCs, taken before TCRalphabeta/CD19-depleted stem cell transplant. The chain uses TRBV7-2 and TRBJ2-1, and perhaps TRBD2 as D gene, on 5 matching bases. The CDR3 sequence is CASSLALGRDNEQFF. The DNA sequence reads TGTGCCAGCAGCTTAGCGCTAGGGCGGGACAATGAGCAGTTCTTC. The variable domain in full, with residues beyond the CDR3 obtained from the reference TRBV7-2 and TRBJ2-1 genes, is GAGVSQSPSNKVTEKGKDVELRCDPISGHTALYWYRQSLGQGLEFLIYFQGNSAPDKSGLPSDRFSAERTGGSVSTLTIQRTQQEDSAVYLCASSLALGRDNEQFFGPGTRLTVL.